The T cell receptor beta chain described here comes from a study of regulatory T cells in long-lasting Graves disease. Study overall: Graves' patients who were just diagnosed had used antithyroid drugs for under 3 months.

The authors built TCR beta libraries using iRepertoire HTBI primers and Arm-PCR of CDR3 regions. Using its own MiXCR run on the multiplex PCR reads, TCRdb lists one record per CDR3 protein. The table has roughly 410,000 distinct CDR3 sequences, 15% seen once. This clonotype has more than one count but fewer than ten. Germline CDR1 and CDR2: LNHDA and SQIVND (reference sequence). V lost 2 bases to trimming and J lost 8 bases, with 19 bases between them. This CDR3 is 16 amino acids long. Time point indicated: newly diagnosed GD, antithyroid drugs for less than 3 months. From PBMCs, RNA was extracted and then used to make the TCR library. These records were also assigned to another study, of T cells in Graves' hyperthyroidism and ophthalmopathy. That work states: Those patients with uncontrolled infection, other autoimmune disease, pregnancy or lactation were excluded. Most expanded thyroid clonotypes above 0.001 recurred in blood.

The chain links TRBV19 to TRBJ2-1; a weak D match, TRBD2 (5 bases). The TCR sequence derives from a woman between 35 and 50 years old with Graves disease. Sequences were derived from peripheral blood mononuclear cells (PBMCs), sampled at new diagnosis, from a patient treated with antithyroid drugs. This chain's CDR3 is CASSIKYSGSVYEQFF. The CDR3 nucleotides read TGTGCCAGTAGTATAAAATATTCGGGGAGTGTCTATGAGCAGTTCTTC.